This TCR beta chain is drawn from a study of OX40 agonist ivuxolimab in advanced cancers. Regarding the complete study: The costimulatory receptor OX40 (CD134) was targeted by ivuxolimab, a fully human IgG2 agonistic monoclonal antibody. Intravenous ivuxolimab was administered to patients every 2 weeks at six dose levels: 0.01, 0.1, 0.3, 1.5, 3 and 10 mg/kg. Of the roughly 52 dose-escalation patients, hepatocellular carcinoma was present in some 19, melanoma in about 15, renal cell carcinoma in 9 and head and neck cancer in 9. In the dose-escalation cohort, 70% to 85% of patients were male, and the mean age was approximately 60 years, with a range of 23 to 79. Patients were allowed to have had prior anti-PD-1, anti-PD-L1 or anti-CTLA-4 therapy, and around 43% of the dose-escalation patients had been treated with checkpoint inhibitors. Partial responses were achieved by three dose-escalation patients, of whom one had hepatocellular carcinoma and two had cutaneous melanoma. Peripheral TCRbeta sequencing was intended to test whether TCR sequence diversity was altered and clonal T-cell expansion was caused by ivuxolimab. The paper describes the monotherapy dose-escalation part (N of about 57 patients) of the phase I trial of ivuxolimab.

Genomic DNA was isolated from the sorted cells so that the TCRbeta CDR3 region could be sequenced. The immunoSEQ Assay was used to sequence the TCRbeta CDR3 regions. This is the immuneACCESS table as TCRdb keeps it, with only in-frame sequences that have V and J called. A part of the clones is gone; compared with another copy, unresolved V genes explain less than half, and the rest is unexplained. This sample comprises 90,000 or so clones, less than 95% of them detected only once. Of the sample, almost 8.5% falls within the top ten clones. Patients with a history of autoimmune disease or receiving systemic immunosuppression were excluded from the trial. Peripheral blood for TCR sequencing was drawn from every dose cohort at baseline, at cycle 4 day 1 and at cycle 7 day 1. Samples came from an open-label, multicenter, first-in-human phase I dose-escalation trial of ivuxolimab. Adults with locally advanced or metastatic head and neck squamous cell, hepatocellular, melanoma or renal cell carcinoma were enrolled in the trial. CD4+ and CD8+ T cells were sorted separately from peripheral blood before TCR sequencing.

What the work shows at the level of the full study, not this receptor alone: After ivuxolimab, expanded clones were on average more numerous among CD8+ T cells than among CD4+ T cells. At doses from 0.1 to 3.0 mg/kg, clonal expansion was seen in both CD4+ and CD8+ blood T cells between baseline and week 6. In the 0.1-3.0 mg/kg groups, partial responders were among the patients with the lowest normalized peripheral clonal expansion, particularly in CD8+ T cells. Low levels of normalized T-cell clonal expansion were also shown by some nonresponding patients. The antigen specificity of the clonally expanded peripheral T cells was not determined.

Trimming leaves V shorter by 5 bases and J shorter by 8 bases, with the junction holding 9 bases beyond the gene matches. The CDR3, from cysteine to phenylalanine, totals 13 residues. CDR3 DNA only is kept here, 39 bases in frame from base 1. CDR1 is given as SQVTM and CDR2 as ANQGSEA, both from the germline V gene. As to this clone: This clone's antigen is unknown. Within one base of it there is no much larger clone, and no base qualities were kept.

Material: CD4+ or CD8+ T cells sorted from blood, obtained in a trial of the OX40 agonist ivuxolimab. The V gene is TRBV29-1 and the J gene is TRBJ2-1; TRBD2 agrees with 7 junctional bases. The origin of this receptor is an adult with an advanced solid tumor such as melanoma, head and neck, liver or kidney cancer. The CDR3 is CSVLGGEADEQFF. The nucleotide sequence is given as TGCAGCGTTTTGGGGGGGGAGGCAGATGAGCAGTTCTTC.